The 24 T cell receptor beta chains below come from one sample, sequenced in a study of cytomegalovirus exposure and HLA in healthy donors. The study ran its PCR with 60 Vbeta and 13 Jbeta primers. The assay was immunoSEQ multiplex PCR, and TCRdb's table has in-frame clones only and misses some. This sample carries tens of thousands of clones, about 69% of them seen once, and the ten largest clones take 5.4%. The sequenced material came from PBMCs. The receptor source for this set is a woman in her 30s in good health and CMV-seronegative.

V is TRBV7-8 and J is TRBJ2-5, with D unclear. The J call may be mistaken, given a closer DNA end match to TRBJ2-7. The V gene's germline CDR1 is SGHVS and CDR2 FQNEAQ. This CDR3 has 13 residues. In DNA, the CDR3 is TGTGCCAGCAGCTTAGCAAGCTCCTACGAGCAGTACTTC. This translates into CASSLASSYEQYF.

As DNA, the CDR3 is TGTGCCAGCTCACTCTCGACAGGGGTGGGAGAAGAGACCCAGTACTTC. This sequence encodes CASSLSTGVGEETQYF. The rearrangement joins TRBV18 to TRBJ2-5; 8 positions agree with TRBD1. The CDR3 loop spans 16 amino acids. CDR1 and CDR2 (germline): KGHSH, LQKENI. J gave up 3 bases and V 4 bases, and 10 bases lay outside the gene matches.

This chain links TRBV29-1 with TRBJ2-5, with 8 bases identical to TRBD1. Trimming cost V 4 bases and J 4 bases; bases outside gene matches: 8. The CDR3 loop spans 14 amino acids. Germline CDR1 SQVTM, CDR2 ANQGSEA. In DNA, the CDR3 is TGCAGCGTTGCGGCAGGGGGCGTGGGAGAGACCCAGTACTTC. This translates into CSVAAGGVGETQYF. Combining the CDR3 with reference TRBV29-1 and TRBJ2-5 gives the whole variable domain SAVISQKPSRDICQRGTSLTIQCQVDSQVTMMFWYRQQPGQSLTLIATANQGSEATYESGFVIDKFPISRPNLTFSTLTVSNMSPEDSSIYLCSVAAGGVGETQYFGPGTRLLVL.

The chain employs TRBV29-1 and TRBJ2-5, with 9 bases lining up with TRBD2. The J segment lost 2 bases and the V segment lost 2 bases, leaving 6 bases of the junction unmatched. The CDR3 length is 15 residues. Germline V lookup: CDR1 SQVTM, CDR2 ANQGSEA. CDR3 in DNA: TGCAGCGTTGAATGGGCTAGCGGGGCACAAGAGACCCAGTACTTC. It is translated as CSVEWASGAQETQYF.

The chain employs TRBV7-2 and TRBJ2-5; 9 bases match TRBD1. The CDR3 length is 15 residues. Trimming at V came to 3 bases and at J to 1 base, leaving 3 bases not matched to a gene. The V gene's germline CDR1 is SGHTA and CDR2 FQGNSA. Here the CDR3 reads CASSFHRGLQETQYF. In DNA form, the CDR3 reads TGTGCCAGCAGCTTCCACAGGGGGCTCCAAGAGACCCAGTACTTC.

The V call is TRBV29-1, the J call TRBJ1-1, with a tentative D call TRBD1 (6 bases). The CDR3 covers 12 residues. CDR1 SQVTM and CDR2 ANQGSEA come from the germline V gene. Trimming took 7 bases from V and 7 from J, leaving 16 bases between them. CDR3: CSALTGFNEAFF. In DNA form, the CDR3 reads TGCAGCGCTCTGACAGGCTTCAATGAAGCTTTCTTT.

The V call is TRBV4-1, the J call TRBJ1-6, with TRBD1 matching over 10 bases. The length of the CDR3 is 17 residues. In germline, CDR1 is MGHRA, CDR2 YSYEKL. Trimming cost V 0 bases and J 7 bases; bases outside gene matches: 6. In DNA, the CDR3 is TGCGCCAGCAGCCAAGAAGGACAGGGGGTTGGAAATTCACCCCTCCACTTT. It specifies CASSQEGQGVGNSPLHF.

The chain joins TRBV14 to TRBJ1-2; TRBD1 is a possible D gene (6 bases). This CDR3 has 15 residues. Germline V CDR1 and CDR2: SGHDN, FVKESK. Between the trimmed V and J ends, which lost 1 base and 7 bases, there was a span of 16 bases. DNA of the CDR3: TGTGCCAGCAGCCAAGCAGGGGCCCTTAGGTGTGGCTACACCTTC. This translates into CASSQAGALRCGYTF. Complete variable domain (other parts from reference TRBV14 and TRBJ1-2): EAGVTQFPSHSVIEKGQTVTLRCDPISGHDNLYWYRRVMGKEIKFLLHFVKESKQDESGMPNNRFLAERTGGTYSTLKVQPAELEDSGVYFCASSQAGALRCGYTFGSGTRLTVV.

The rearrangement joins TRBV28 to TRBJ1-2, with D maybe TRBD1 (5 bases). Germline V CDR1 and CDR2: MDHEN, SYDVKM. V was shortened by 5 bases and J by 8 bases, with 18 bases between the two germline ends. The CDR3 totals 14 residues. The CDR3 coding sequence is TGTGCCAGCAGTGATATCCCAGGGTATGAAGGCTACACCTTC. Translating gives CASSDIPGYEGYTF.

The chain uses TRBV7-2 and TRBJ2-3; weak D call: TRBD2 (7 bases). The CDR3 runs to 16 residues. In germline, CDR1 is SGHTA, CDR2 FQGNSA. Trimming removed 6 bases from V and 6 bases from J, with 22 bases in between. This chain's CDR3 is CASRDRGTGGGDTQYF. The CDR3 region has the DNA TGTGCCAGCAGGGATAGAGGGACTGGGGGGGGCGATACGCAGTATTTT.

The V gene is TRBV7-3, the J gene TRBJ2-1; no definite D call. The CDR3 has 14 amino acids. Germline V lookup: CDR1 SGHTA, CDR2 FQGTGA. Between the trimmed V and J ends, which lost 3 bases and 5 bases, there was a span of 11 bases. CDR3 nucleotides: TGTGCCAGCAGCTTTGTTGCGGAGAACAATGAGCAGTTCTTC. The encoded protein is CASSFVAENNEQFF.

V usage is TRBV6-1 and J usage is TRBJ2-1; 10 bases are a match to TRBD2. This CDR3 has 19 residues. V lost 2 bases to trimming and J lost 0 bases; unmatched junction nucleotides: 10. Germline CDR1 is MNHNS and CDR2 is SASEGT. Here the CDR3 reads CASSESPGLATNSYNEQFF. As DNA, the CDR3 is TGTGCCAGCAGTGAATCCCCGGGACTAGCGACCAACTCCTACAATGAGCAGTTCTTC.

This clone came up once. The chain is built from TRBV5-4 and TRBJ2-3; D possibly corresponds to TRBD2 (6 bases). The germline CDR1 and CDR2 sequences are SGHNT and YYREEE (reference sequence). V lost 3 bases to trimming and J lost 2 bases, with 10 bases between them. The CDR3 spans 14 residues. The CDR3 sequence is CASSSGLITDTQYF. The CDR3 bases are TGTGCCAGCAGCTCGGGACTTATCACAGATACGCAGTATTTT.

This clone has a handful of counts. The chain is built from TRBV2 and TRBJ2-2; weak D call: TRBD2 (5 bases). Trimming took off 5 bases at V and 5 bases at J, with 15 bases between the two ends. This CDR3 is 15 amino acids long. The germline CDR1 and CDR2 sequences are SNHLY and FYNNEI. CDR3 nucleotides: TGTGCCAGCAGTCGAAGCGGAGGCGGGACCGGGGAGCTGTTTTTT. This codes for CASSRSGGGTGELFF.

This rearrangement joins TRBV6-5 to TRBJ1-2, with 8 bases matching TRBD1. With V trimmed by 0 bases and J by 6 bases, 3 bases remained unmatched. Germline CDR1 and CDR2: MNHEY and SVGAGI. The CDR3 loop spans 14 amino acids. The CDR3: CASSYSGQGNGYTF. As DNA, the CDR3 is TGTGCCAGCAGTTACTCCGGACAGGGTAATGGCTACACCTTC.

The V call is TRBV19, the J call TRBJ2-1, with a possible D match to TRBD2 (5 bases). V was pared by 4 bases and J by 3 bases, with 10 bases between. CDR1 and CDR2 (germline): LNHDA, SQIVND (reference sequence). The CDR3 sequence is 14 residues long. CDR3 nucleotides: TGTGCCAGTAGTAGAGGGTTCAACTACAATGAGCAGTTCTTC. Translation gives CASSRGFNYNEQFF.

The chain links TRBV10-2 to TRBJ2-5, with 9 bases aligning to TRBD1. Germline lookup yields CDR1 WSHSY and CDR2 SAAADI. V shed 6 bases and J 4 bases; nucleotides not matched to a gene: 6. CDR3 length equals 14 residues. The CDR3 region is CASRPGQGSETQYF. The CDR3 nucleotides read TGCGCCAGCAGGCCGGGACAGGGTTCAGAGACCCAGTACTTC.

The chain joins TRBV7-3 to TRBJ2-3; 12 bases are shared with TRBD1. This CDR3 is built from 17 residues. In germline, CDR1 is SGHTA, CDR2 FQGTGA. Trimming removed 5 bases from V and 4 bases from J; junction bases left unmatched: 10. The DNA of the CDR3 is TGTGCCAGCAGCCCCTATTATGGGACAGGGGGCGCAGATACGCAGTATTTT. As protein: CASSPYYGTGGADTQYF.

Written as DNA, the CDR3 is TGTGCCAGCAGACGGGACAGGGCGGGAGAGCAGTACGTC. Protein product: CASRRDRAGEQYV. The gene calls are TRBV6-5 and TRBJ2-7; 9 positions agree with TRBD1. V lost 6 bases to trimming and J lost 7 bases; unmatched junction nucleotides: 7. CDR3 length: 13 residues. CDR1 and CDR2 from the germline V gene are MNHEY and SVGAGI.

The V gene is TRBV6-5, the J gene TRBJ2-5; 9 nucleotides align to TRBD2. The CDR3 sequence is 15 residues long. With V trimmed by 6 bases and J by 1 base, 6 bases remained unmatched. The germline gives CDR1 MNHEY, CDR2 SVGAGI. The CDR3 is CASSPGTSSQETQYF. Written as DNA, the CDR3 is TGTGCCAGCAGCCCCGGGACTAGCTCCCAAGAGACCCAGTACTTC.

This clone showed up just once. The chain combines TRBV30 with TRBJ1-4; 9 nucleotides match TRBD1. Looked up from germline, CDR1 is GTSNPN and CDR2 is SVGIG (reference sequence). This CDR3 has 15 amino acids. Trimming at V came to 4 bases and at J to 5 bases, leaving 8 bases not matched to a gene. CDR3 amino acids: CAWTPPGQGNEKLFF. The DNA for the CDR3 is TGTGCCTGGACTCCTCCGGGACAGGGAAATGAAAAACTGTTTTTT.

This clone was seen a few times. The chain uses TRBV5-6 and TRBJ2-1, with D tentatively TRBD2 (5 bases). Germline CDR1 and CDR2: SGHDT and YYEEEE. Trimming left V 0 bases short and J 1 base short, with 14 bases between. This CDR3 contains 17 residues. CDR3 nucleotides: TGTGCCAGCAGCTTGGCCGGGAAGGCCACATCCTACAATGAGCAGTTCTTC. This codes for CASSLAGKATSYNEQFF.

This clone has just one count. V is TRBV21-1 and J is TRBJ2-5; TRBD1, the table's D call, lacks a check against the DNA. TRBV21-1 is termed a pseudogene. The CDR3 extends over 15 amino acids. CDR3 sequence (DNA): TGTGCCAGCAGCAGCCCGGGACAGCAAAAAGAGACCCAGTACTTC. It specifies CASSSPGQQKETQYF.

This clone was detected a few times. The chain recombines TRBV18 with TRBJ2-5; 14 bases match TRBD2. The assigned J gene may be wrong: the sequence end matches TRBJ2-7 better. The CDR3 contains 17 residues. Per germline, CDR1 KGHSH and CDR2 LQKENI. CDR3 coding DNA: TGTGCCAGCTCCGTCGGGACTAGCGGGGGAGCTCCTTACGAGCAGTACTTC. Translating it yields CASSVGTSGGAPYEQYF.